This T cell receptor beta chain is drawn from a study of monozygotic twins with inflammatory bowel disease (dated by TCRdb to the late 2010s). About the investigation overall: In total, approximately 28 monozygotic twin pairs made up the full study: 19 Danish pairs, all IBD-discordant, plus nine German pairs, of which four were IBD-concordant and five were IBD-discordant. The search for disease-associated traits relied mainly on comparing IBD patients with their genetically identical healthy co-twins within discordant pairs. Each individual had, on average, about 151 000 unique TCRalpha sequences and 181 000 unique TCRbeta sequences available for analysis.

CDR1 SGHNT and CDR2 YYREEE are derived from the germline V gene (reference sequence). The CDR3 runs 14 residues from the cysteine to the phenylalanine. No nucleotide data were recorded. A note on this clonotype: Its antigen is not yet known.

Overall study outcomes, separate from this receptor: No single strong signal or clonotype linked to IBD turned up in the results, so the idea that one exists was not supported. Background noise and inter-individual variability may have been introduced into the repertoires by the differing immunosuppressive treatments among patients. Compared with healthy twins, IBD patients shared fewer clonotypes with other individuals, and the difference was most pronounced in patients with signs of disease activity. Measured by the inverse Simpson index, TCRbeta repertoire diversity was lower in IBD patients than in their healthy co-twins. Repertoire similarity did not differ between concordant and discordant twins, possibly due to limited statistical power. The analysis was unable to tell apart different T cell subtypes.

Library preparation employed 5' RACE. Each TCR library was prepared from roughly 3,800 ng of total RNA. cDNA was synthesized with SMARTScribe reverse transcriptase in eight separate reactions per sample. Unique molecular identifiers containing a 6-nucleotide sample barcode were introduced through template switching during cDNA synthesis. Amplification of TCRalpha and TCRbeta cDNA involved two nested PCRs of about 15 and 9 cycles, and each PCR was followed by bead purification. Before amplification, the cDNA was treated with uracil DNA-glycosylase and purified using the QIAquick PCR purification kit. The second PCR was the step at which Illumina TruSeq-compatible adapters and sample-specific barcodes were added. TapeStation and Qubit were used to check library quality and concentration, and about 5.2 ng of each library went into the pool. Pooled libraries were sequenced on an Illumina HiSeq2500 single-index Rapid Run with 2 x 100 bp reads and custom sequencing primers. The authors' analysis ran thus. MiGEC version 1.2.6 was used for UMI-based consensus assembly to correct PCR and sequencing errors. MiXCR version 2.1.1 handled V(D)J alignment, clonotype assembly and CDR3 extraction. To normalise gene usage, clonotype sharing and MAIT/NKT TCR abundance, the analysis used the top 1000, 10 000 and 20 000 clonotypes per sample. After downsampling to 27 000 UMIs, diversity was calculated as the inverse Simpson index using the vegan R package. Paired Mann-Whitney U tests were applied to discordant twin pairs, and Benjamini-Hochberg correction was used for multiple testing. Through TCRdb reprocessing, the reads give one entry per CDR3 protein sequence; DNA is omitted. Here the V and J calls rest on TCRdb's processing, not on the authors' analysis. The sample table holds around 220,000 distinct CDR3 sequences. 6% to 9% of the sample is in the top ten clones.

From each donor, an approximately 2.5 ml peripheral blood sample was collected into PAXgene tubes and stored at -80 degrees C. Total RNA was isolated from whole blood with the PAXgene blood miRNA kit on an automated QIAcube, without T cell sorting. Peripheral blood from monozygotic twin pairs, either concordant or discordant for inflammatory bowel disease, underwent deep TCRalpha and TCRbeta repertoire profiling that used unique molecular barcoding. Smoking habits were recorded for all twin pairs, and individuals were classified as current, former or never smokers. This clonotype was obtained from a human donor with ulcerative colitis or Crohn's disease, or a healthy co-twin of an affected twin (not recorded which). Specimen: blood. The V and J genes are TRBV5-4 and TRBJ1-1. The CDR3 here reads CASSLQASGGLAFF. The full variable domain, with segments outside the CDR3 supplied by the reference TRBV5-4 and TRBJ1-1 proteins, appears as ETGVTQSPTHLIKTRGQQVTLRCSSQSGHNTVSWYQQALGQGPQFIFQYYREEENGRGNFPPRFSGLQFPNYSSELNVNALELDDSALYLCASSLQASGGLAFFGQGTRLTVV.